This record concerns one TCR beta chain sequence. Its antigen is not identified. Trimming at V came to 5 bases and at J to 6 bases, leaving 11 bases not matched to a gene. The CDR3 spans 15 residues. CDR1 and CDR2 (germline): SGHTA, FQGNSA. The data were taken from a study of blood T cells in healthy people across ages. Findings of the study overall: There were more naive CD4+ cells and higher diversity in long-lived donors than in aged donors.

Combining a sample-barcoded 5' primer with a J-beta primer mix, a second PCR ran for roughly 7 to 12 cycles. TCRdb passed the 5' RACE reads through MiXCR, listing each CDR3 protein once. The sample consists of around 780,000 distinct CDR3 sequences, about 61% of them appearing once. Sequenced material: blood. The TCR comes from a man between 40 and 49 years old in good health. This chain connects TRBV7-2 to TRBJ2-7, with 9 bases matching TRBD1. The chain's CDR3 is CASSRPGQGGCEQYF. DNA for the CDR3: TGTGCCAGCAGCCGGCCGGGACAGGGTGGGTGCGAGCAGTACTTC.